A single sample is the source of the 28 T cell receptor beta chains below, sequenced in a study of blood T cell repertoires in COVID-19. Measured with immunoSEQ multiplex PCR; TCRdb has only the in-frame clones, and not every one. The sample has approximately 210,000 clones, over 65% seen once. The sample was peripheral blood. The source of these receptors is a woman in her 70s with active or convalescent COVID-19.

The J gene is TRBJ1-1, the V gene TRBV30, with D hard to call. The CDR3 totals 13 residues. Trimming removed 7 bases from V and 7 bases from J, with 19 bases in between. Germline V gene lookup returns CDR1 GTSNPN and CDR2 SVGIG (reference sequence). The CDR3 DNA reads TGTGCCTCGTCCCTCCTCAGCGGAGTTGAAGCTTTCTTT. This sequence encodes CASSLLSGVEAFF.

The J gene is TRBJ2-7, the V gene TRBV14, with D unresolved. CDR3 length: 12 residues. V dropped 4 bases and J dropped 2 bases, with 6 bases sitting between them. Germline V gene sequence: CDR1 SGHDN, CDR2 FVKESK. Here the CDR3 DNA reads TGTGCCAGCAGCCGCCAGACCTACGAGCAGTACTTC. This codes for CASSRQTYEQYF.

As DNA, the CDR3 is TGCGCCAGCAGCCTGGGACTAGCGGTAAGGGAGCAGTACTTC. Its translation is CASSLGLAVREQYF. The chain joins TRBV5-1 to TRBJ2-7, with TRBD2 matching 11 bases. Germline V gene lookup returns CDR1 SGHRS and CDR2 YFSETQ. Trimming took 4 bases from V and 7 from J; bases not matched to a gene: 7. The CDR3 has 14 residues.

The chain links TRBV12-3 or TRBV12-4 to TRBJ1-2; 12 positions match TRBD1. V shed 5 bases, J shed 8 bases, and the junction held 3 bases outside the gene matches. The CDR3 covers 13 residues. Here the CDR3 reads CASSAGTGGGYTF. CDR3 bases: TGTGCCAGCAGTGCCGGGACAGGGGGCGGCTACACCTTC.

The rearrangement links TRBV5-4 to TRBJ2-2, with 10 bases fitting TRBD1. The CDR3 length is 15 residues. From germline, CDR1 is SGHNT and CDR2 YYREEE (reference sequence). V lost 4 bases, J lost 3 bases, and 3 bases stayed unmatched. CDR3 DNA: TGTGCCAGCAGCAAGGACAGGGGGGACACCGGGGAGCTGTTTTTT. Protein: CASSKDRGDTGELFF.

In this sample, this clone turned up a few times. The V call is TRBV30, the J call TRBJ2-7, with 9 bases that match TRBD2. V lost 3 bases, J lost 2 bases, and 2 bases stayed unmatched. From germline, CDR1 is GTSNPN and CDR2 SVGIG (reference sequence). CDR3 length equals 13 residues. This CDR3 is CAWRLAGTYEQYF. Here the CDR3 DNA reads TGTGCCTGGAGGCTAGCGGGGACCTACGAGCAGTACTTC.

This rearrangement joins TRBV29-1 to TRBJ2-6, with a tentative D call TRBD1 (6 bases). Trimming removed 6 bases from V and 4 bases from J, with 10 bases in between. Germline V gene sequence: CDR1 SQVTM, CDR2 ANQGSEA. The CDR3 runs 13 residues. The CDR3 region is CSVNRAGANVLTF. The CDR3 DNA sequence: TGCAGCGTGAACAGGGCGGGGGCCAACGTCCTGACTTTC.

The chain carries TRBV28 and TRBJ1-3; D remains unclear. CDR1 MDHEN and CDR2 SYDVKM come from the germline V gene. The CDR3 spans 14 residues. The ends were cut back, 2 bases at V and 0 bases at J, with 5 bases in the middle. As DNA, the CDR3 is TGTGCCAGCAGTTTAAGTAGCTCTGGAAACACCATATATTTT. Translating it yields CASSLSSSGNTIYF.

The DNA of the CDR3 is TGTGCCAGCAGCCCCTATAGAGGGCCAGGGACCCAGTACTTC. Amino acids: CASSPYRGPGTQYF. The chain recombines TRBV14 with TRBJ2-5; TRBD2 might be the D (5 bases). The CDR3 runs to 14 residues. Germline V gene data show CDR1 as SGHDN and CDR2 as FVKESK. V lost 4 bases to trimming and J lost 7 bases, with 16 bases between them.

The CDR3 coding sequence is TGTGCCAGCAGCCCCGGAGGGATAGCGGGAGTTCTGAGGGAGACCCAGTACTTC. Amino acid sequence: CASSPGGIAGVLRETQYF. The V and J genes are TRBV9 and TRBJ2-5; TRBD2 aligns across 9 bases. This CDR3 spans 18 amino acids. Germline loops: CDR1 SGDLS, CDR2 YYNGEE. V dropped 4 bases and J dropped 5; count of bases not matched to a gene: 18.

The chain links TRBV19 to TRBJ1-1, with D possibly being TRBD1 (6 bases). CDR1 is LNHDA, CDR2 SQIVND, per germline (reference sequence). Trimming took 6 bases from V and 0 from J, leaving 17 bases between them. CDR3 length: 16 residues. DNA for the CDR3: TGTGCCAGTAGGGGGCGGCTCGGACAGCTGAACACTGAAGCTTTCTTT. Its protein is CASRGRLGQLNTEAFF.

Notes on this clone: This same CDR3 is encoded by further DNA sequences in the sample. The rearrangement links TRBV5-1 to TRBJ2-3, with TRBD2 matching 7 bases. Germline V gene sequence: CDR1 SGHRS, CDR2 YFSETQ. J lost 4 bases, V lost 0 bases, and 2 bases had no gene match. The CDR3 extends over 14 amino acids. This CDR3 is CASSLVAGADTQYF. As DNA, the CDR3 is TGCGCCAGCAGCTTGGTCGCGGGAGCAGATACGCAGTATTTT.

V and J are TRBV14 and TRBJ1-2, with 9 positions matching TRBD1. Trimming cost V 4 bases and J 6 bases; bases outside gene matches: 9. This CDR3 has 15 residues. Germline CDR1 SGHDN, CDR2 FVKESK. The CDR3 DNA sequence: TGTGCCAGCAGCCGCAATCTACAGGGGGCCAATGGCTACACCTTC. This sequence encodes CASSRNLQGANGYTF.

CDR3 nucleotides: TGTGCCAGTAGCAACAGGGGGCCTGTTCAGCCCCAGCATTTT. It codes for CASSNRGPVQPQHF. The rearrangement links TRBV19 to TRBJ1-5; TRBD1 matches at 9 bases. The CDR3 spans 14 residues. Germline V CDR1 and CDR2: LNHDA, SQIVND (reference sequence). V gave up 6 bases and J gave up 6 bases; unmatched junction bases: 6.

V is TRBV5-1 and J is TRBJ2-7; weak D call: TRBD2 (6 bases). V was shortened by 0 bases and J by 2 bases, with 9 bases between the two germline ends. The CDR3 consists of 14 residues. Germline loops: CDR1 SGHRS, CDR2 YFSETQ. The CDR3 coding sequence is TGCGCCAGCAGCTTGGTCCCGGGGGCCTACGAGCAGTACTTC. Translated: CASSLVPGAYEQYF.

This clone was detected once. The rearrangement uses TRBV5-4 and TRBJ2-3; a possible D gene is TRBD2 (5 bases). Trimming took 2 bases from V and 0 from J, leaving 7 bases between them. Germline V gene sequence: CDR1 SGHNT, CDR2 YYREEE (reference sequence). The length of the CDR3 is 14 residues. CDR3 sequence: CASSFTGSTDTQYF. CDR3 DNA sequence: TGTGCCAGCAGCTTTACGGGGAGCACAGATACGCAGTATTTT.

V usage is TRBV6-4 and J usage is TRBJ2-2; D is unresolved. From germline, CDR1 is MRHNA and CDR2 SNTAGT. CDR3 length equals 14 residues. V was cut by 3 bases and J by 6 bases, with 11 bases left in between. Here the CDR3 reads CASSDSRSPGELFF. The DNA of the CDR3 is TGTGCCAGCAGTGATAGCCGGAGTCCCGGGGAGCTGTTTTTT.

The rearrangement uses TRBV3-1 (or the pseudogene TRBV3-2) and TRBJ2-7; D remains unclear. The CDR3 has 14 residues. Germline loops: CDR1 LGHDT, CDR2 YNNKEL (reference sequence). Trimming removed 3 bases from V and 5 bases from J, with 14 bases in between. The CDR3 coding sequence is TGTGCCAGCAGCCATTACAGAACGTTGGACGAGCAGTACTTC. It translates to CASSHYRTLDEQYF.

V and J are TRBV25-1 and TRBJ1-1, with D possibly matching TRBD1 (5 bases). The CDR3 runs to 13 residues. V gave up 5 bases and J gave up 0 bases, with 7 bases separating them. Germline V gives CDR1 MGHDK, CDR2 SYGVNS. CDR3 DNA: TGTGCCAGCAGTTGGGGCATGAACACTGAAGCTTTCTTT. As protein: CASSWGMNTEAFF.

V usage is TRBV11-2 and J usage is TRBJ2-1; 8 bases line up with TRBD2. V dropped 5 bases and J dropped 3; count of bases not matched to a gene: 3. The CDR3 is 14 residues long. Germline V gives CDR1 SGHAT, CDR2 FQNNGV. CDR3 nucleotide sequence: TGTGCCAGCAGCCCCAGCGGGAGCTACAATGAGCAGTTCTTC. The encoded protein is CASSPSGSYNEQFF.

The CDR3: CASSQNSPLHF. As DNA, the CDR3 is TGTGCCAGCAGCCAGAATTCACCCCTCCACTTT. V usage is TRBV11-2 and J usage is TRBJ1-6; D is unclear. CDR1 is SGHAT, CDR2 FQNNGV, per germline. V was pared by 5 bases and J by 7 bases, with 3 bases between. This CDR3 has 11 residues. Drawing the rest from reference TRBV11-2 and TRBJ1-6, the complete variable domain is EAGVAQSPRYKIIEKRQSVAFWCNPISGHATLYWYQQILGQGPKLLIQFQNNGVVDDSQLPKDRFSAERLKGVDSTLKIQPAKLEDSAVYLCASSQNSPLHFGNGTRLTVT.

The gene calls are TRBV2 and TRBJ2-7; D is possibly TRBD1 (5 bases). The V end lost 4 bases, the J end lost 2 bases, and 12 bases lay between the germline ends. The CDR3 is made up of 14 amino acids. Germline V lookup: CDR1 SNHLY, CDR2 FYNNEI. CDR3 bases: TGTGCCAGCAGTGTACTCCAGGGCCCCTACGAGCAGTACTTC. This codes for CASSVLQGPYEQYF.

This clone was recorded once. This chain joins TRBV4-1 and TRBJ2-1; D is unresolved. V was pared by 1 base and J by 3 bases, with 7 bases between. The CDR3 covers 14 residues. The V gene's germline CDR1 is MGHRA and CDR2 YSYEKL. CDR3 in DNA: TGCGCCAGCAGCCAAGGCGCTAGCTACAATGAGCAGTTCTTC. This sequence encodes CASSQGASYNEQFF.

This clone was seen just once. J is TRBJ1-5 and V is TRBV30; the D gene is possibly TRBD1 (5 bases). The V gene's germline CDR1 is GTSNPN and CDR2 SVGIG (reference sequence). V was trimmed by 4 bases and J by 1 base, leaving 20 bases between them. The CDR3 runs 17 residues. This CDR3 reads CAWITEGPKRSNQPQHF. For the CDR3, the DNA is TGTGCCTGGATTACGGAGGGGCCCAAGAGGAGCAATCAGCCCCAGCATTTT.

The chain has TRBV5-1 and TRBJ2-7; 9 nucleotides line up with TRBD2. Germline V gene sequence: CDR1 SGHRS, CDR2 YFSETQ. The CDR3 runs 14 residues. V lost 6 bases and J lost 3; bases outside the gene matches: 7. The CDR3 DNA sequence: TGCGCCAGCACCCCTAGCGGGGACAACTACGAGCAGTACTTC. Translating it yields CASTPSGDNYEQYF.

The chain uses TRBV3-1 (or the pseudogene TRBV3-2) and TRBJ2-1; 12 bases map to TRBD2. CDR1 LGHDT and CDR2 YNNKEL come from the germline V gene (reference sequence). Germline trimming cut 2 bases from V and 4 bases from J; bases unmatched to any gene: 0. The CDR3 spans 15 residues. The CDR3: CASSQLAGGYNEQFF. In nucleotides, the CDR3 is TGTGCCAGCAGCCAACTAGCGGGGGGGTACAATGAGCAGTTCTTC.

This clone was picked up one time. The chain joins TRBV27 to TRBJ1-5; 8 bases line up with TRBD1. Germline CDR1 is MNHEY and CDR2 is SMNVEV (reference sequence). The ends lost 4 bases at V and 7 bases at J; junction bases unmatched: 9. The CDR3 runs 15 residues. The DNA of the CDR3 is TGTGCCAGCAGTTCTTTGGCAGGGGGCTTCCAGCCCCAGCATTTT. It translates to CASSSLAGGFQPQHF.

The chain recombines TRBV2 with TRBJ1-4; tentatively, D is TRBD1 (6 bases). The CDR3 spans 14 residues. Germline CDR1 SNHLY, CDR2 FYNNEI. With 7 bases removed from V and 5 bases from J, the gap between germline ends came to 14 bases. The CDR3 is CASTLDRQNEKLFF. The CDR3 DNA is TGTGCCAGCACCCTGGACAGACAAAATGAAAAACTGTTTTTT.